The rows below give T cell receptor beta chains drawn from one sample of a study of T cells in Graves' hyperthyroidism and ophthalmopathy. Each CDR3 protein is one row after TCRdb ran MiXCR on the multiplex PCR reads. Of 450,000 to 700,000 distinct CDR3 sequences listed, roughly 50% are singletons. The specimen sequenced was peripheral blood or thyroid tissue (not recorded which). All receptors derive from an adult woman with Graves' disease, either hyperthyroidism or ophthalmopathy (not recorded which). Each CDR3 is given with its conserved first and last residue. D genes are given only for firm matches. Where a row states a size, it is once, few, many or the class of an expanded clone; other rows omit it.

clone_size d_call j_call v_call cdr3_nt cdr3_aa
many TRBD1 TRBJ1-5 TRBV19 TGTGCCAGTAGTACTCTACAGGGGCGAGGAAATCAGCCCCAGCATTTT CASSTLQGRGNQPQHF
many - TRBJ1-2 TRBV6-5 TGTGCCAGCAGTTATTGGGGCAGAGACTACACCTTC CASSYWGRDYTF
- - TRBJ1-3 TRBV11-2 TGTGCCAGCAGCTCCATCCAAGGGGGGGGAAACACCATATATTTT CASSSIQGGGNTIYF
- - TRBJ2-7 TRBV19 TGTGCCAGTAGTTCCAGTGCGGGGGCTGCCGAGCAGTACTTC CASSSSAGAAEQYF
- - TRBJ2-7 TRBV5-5 TGCGCCAGCAGCTTCGACGGGAGTGCGTACGAGCAGTACTTC CASSFDGSAYEQYF
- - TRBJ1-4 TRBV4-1 TGCGCCAGCAGCCACAAGCTAGGGGAAGAGGAACTGTTTTTT CASSHKLGEEELFF
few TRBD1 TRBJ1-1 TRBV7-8 TGTGCCAGCAGTCAACAGGGGTTTAAGACCGAAGCTTTCTTT CASSQQGFKTEAFF
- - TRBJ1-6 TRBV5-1 TGCGCCAGCAGCTTGACTGGACAGAATAATTCACCCCTCCACTTT CASSLTGQNNSPLHF
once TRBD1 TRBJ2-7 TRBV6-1 TGTGCCAGCAGTGCCATCCCAGGGGGCTACGAGCAGTACTTC CASSAIPGGYEQYF
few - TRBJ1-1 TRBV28 TGTGCCAGCAGTGGCAGCGGTGAAGCTTTCTTT CASSGSGEAFF
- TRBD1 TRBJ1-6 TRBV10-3 TGTGCCATCAGTGCGGGGACAGGCAGGGATGGGAACCCACCCCTCCACTTT CAISAGTGRDGNPPLHF
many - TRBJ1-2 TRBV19 TGTGCCAGTAGGGGGCCAGAAGGAAACTATGGCTACACCTTC CASRGPEGNYGYTF
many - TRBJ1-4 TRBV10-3 TGTGCCATCAGTGACGGAATTGAAAAACTGTTTTTT CAISDGIEKLFF
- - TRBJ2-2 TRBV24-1 TGTGCCACCAGAGGGAGTTTAGGTGGCGGGGAGCTGTTTTTT CATRGSLGGGELFF
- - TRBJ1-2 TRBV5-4 TGTGCCAGCAGCACCCGAAGGGGCGCCTACTATGGCTACACCTTC CASSTRRGAYYGYTF
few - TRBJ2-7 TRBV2 TGTGCCAGCAGTGAGCTAGCGCACGAGCAGTACTTC CASSELAHEQYF
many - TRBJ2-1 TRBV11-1 TGTGCCAGCACCCGTTCTACGTACAATGAGCAGTTCTTC CASTRSTYNEQFF
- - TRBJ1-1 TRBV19 TGTGCCAGTAGTAGTAAGCTGAACACTGAAGCTTTCTTT CASSSKLNTEAFF
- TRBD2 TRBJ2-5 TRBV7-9 TGTGCCAGCAGCAAGACTAGCGGGGAGACCCAGTACTTC CASSKTSGETQYF
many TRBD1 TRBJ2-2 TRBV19 TGTGCCAGTAGTACCGGGACAGGGGCCGGGGAGCTGTTTTTT CASSTGTGAGELFF
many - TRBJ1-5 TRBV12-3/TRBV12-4 TGTGCCAGCAGTAAACAGGGCTCCAATCAGCCCCAGCATTTT CASSKQGSNQPQHF
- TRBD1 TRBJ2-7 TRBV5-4 TGTGCCAGCAGCTTTACAGGGGGCAGGGTCACCGGGGAGCAGTACTTC CASSFTGGRVTGEQYF
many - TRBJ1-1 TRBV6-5 TGTGCCAGCCTGCAACAGGCCAACACTGAAGCTTTCTTT CASLQQANTEAFF
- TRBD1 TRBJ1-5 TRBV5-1 TGCGCCAGCAGCTTAGGGGACAGGGCTGGTCAGCCCCAGCATTTT CASSLGDRAGQPQHF
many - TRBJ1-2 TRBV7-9 TGTGCCAGCAGCATTTTCGCAGGGTGGGGAGGCTACACCTTC CASSIFAGWGGYTF
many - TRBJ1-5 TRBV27 TGTGCCAGCGCCAGAGGGGTTAGCAATCAGCCCCAGCATTTT CASARGVSNQPQHF
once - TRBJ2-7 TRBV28 TGTGCCAGCAGCGACTGGGGACGCACCTCCTACGAGCAGTACTTC CASSDWGRTSYEQYF
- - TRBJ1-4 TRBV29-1 TGCAGCGTTGAAAGACTAGCGAATGAAAAACTGTTTTTT CSVERLANEKLFF
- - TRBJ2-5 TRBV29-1 TGCAGCTTTAGCGGACAGTGGGGGACCCAGTACTTC CSFSGQWGTQYF
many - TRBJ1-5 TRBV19 TGTGCCAGTAGTCCATTCCTGAGGGACGTTCAGCCCCAGCATTTT CASSPFLRDVQPQHF
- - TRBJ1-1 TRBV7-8 TGTGCCAGCAGTGAAGCGTGGGTTAGTGGCACTGAAGCTTTCTTT CASSEAWVSGTEAFF
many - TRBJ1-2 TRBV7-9 TGTGCCAGCAGGTTCGGGTTAAATGGCTACACCTTC CASRFGLNGYTF
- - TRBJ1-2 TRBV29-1 TGCAGCGTCCCGAGGGAGTCCTATGGCTACACCTTC CSVPRESYGYTF
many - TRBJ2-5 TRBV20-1 TGCAGTGCTAGAGGGGATCGGCAAGAGACCCAGTACTTC CSARGDRQETQYF
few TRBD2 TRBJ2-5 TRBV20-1 TGCAGTGCCTGGAGCGGGGGAGGGCAAGAGACCCAGTACTTC CSAWSGGGQETQYF
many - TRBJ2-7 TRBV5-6 TGTGCCAGCACCCGACAGGTGACCTACGAGCAGTACTTC CASTRQVTYEQYF
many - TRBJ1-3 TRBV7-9 TGTGCCAGCACCGGTGAGGGTAGGATGTCTGGAAACACCATATATTTT CASTGEGRMSGNTIYF
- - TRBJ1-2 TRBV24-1 TGTGCCACCAGTGAATGGACGGACTATGGCTACACCTTC CATSEWTDYGYTF
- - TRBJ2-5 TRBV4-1 TGCGCCAGCAGGATAGCGGAGGGGTGGGAGACCCAGTACTTC CASRIAEGWETQYF
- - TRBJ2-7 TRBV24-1 TGTGCCACCAGTGATCCCGGTGGGGCCTACGAGCAGTACTTC CATSDPGGAYEQYF